Listed here are 16 T cell receptor beta chains from one sample, sequenced in a study of blood T cells in healthy people across ages. A J-beta primer mix and a sample-barcoded 5' primer were used in a second PCR of about 7 to 12 cycles. TCRdb reanalysed the 5' RACE reads using MiXCR and keeps one entry per CDR3 protein. Among hundreds of thousands of distinct CDR3 sequences, about 20% were seen once, and the ten largest hold approximately 20%. Specimen: blood. These receptors came from a man aged 65-85 years in good health.

A few counts support this clonotype. This rearrangement joins TRBV5-1 to TRBJ1-1, with 9 bases lining up with TRBD1. With V trimmed by 3 bases and J by 4 bases, 4 bases remained unmatched. Germline CDR1 SGHRS, CDR2 YFSETQ. CDR3 length: 14 residues. The chain's CDR3 is CASSSGQGSTEAFF. The CDR3 DNA reads as TGCGCCAGCAGCTCGGGACAGGGAAGCACTGAAGCTTTCTTT. Full variable domain (rest looked up from reference TRBV5-1 and TRBJ1-1): KAGVTQTPRYLIKTRGQQVTLSCSPISGHRSVSWYQQTPGQGLQFLFEYFSETQRNKGNFPGRFSGRQFSNSRSEMNVSTLELGDSALYLCASSSGQGSTEAFFGQGTRLTVV.

This clonotype showed up just a few times. Compared with germline, one end of the junction differs, possibly owing to a read error. This rearrangement joins TRBV28 to TRBJ2-6, with 7 bases identical to TRBD1. This CDR3 contains 16 residues. The germline V gene encodes CDR1 MDHEN and CDR2 SYDVKM. The CDR3 is CASRRQGHSGANVPTF. CDR3 coding DNA: TGTGCCAGCAGACGACAGGGCCACTCTGGGGCCAACGTCCCGACTTTC. The full variable domain, in which reference TRBV28 and TRBJ2-6 provide the parts outside the CDR3, is DVKVTQSSRYLVKRTGEKVFLECVQDMDHENMFWYRQDPGLGLRLIYFSYDVKMKEKGDIPEGYSVSREKKERFSLILESASTNQTSMYLCASRRQGHSGANVPTFGAGSRLTVL.

The chain links TRBV11-2 to TRBJ2-3; 7 bases fit TRBD1. This CDR3 contains 13 residues. The trim removed 7 bases at V and 7 bases at J, leaving 8 bases unmatched. CDR1 is SGHAT and CDR2 is FQNNGV in the germline V gene. CDR3 nucleotide sequence: TGTGCCAGCAACGACAGGGTCCCGAATACGCAGTATTTT. Amino acid sequence: CASNDRVPNTQYF.

This clonotype appeared a few times. The chain recombines TRBV27 with TRBJ2-5; TRBD1 aligns across 7 bases. Germline values: CDR1 MNHEY, CDR2 SMNVEV (reference sequence). V lost 5 bases, J lost 1 base, and 7 bases stayed unmatched. CDR3 length: 15 residues. CDR3 nucleotide sequence: TGTGCCAGCAGTCCGGGACAGATAATCCAAGAGACCCAGTACTTC. This encodes CASSPGQIIQETQYF.

This clonotype was seen more than once but under ten times. This chain uses TRBV20-1 with TRBJ1-5; D is possibly TRBD1 (5 bases). Deletions cut 0 bases from V and 4 bases from J, with 10 bases between. Germline loops: CDR1 DFQATT, CDR2 SNEGSKA (reference sequence). The CDR3 is made up of 14 amino acids. CDR3 coding DNA: TGCAGTGCTAGAGATCTTGGGGGAAATCAGCCCCAGCATTTT. Its protein is CSARDLGGNQPQHF.

The V and J genes are TRBV18 and TRBJ1-1; D is undetermined. The length of the CDR3 is 15 residues. Trimming removed 0 bases at V and 1 base at J, with 9 bases between. CDR1 and CDR2 from the germline V gene are KGHSH and LQKENI. This CDR3 is CASSPPFVRNTEAFF. In nucleotides, the CDR3 is TGTGCCAGCTCACCACCGTTTGTCCGGAACACTGAAGCTTTCTTT.

This rearrangement joins TRBV18 to TRBJ1-6; a possible D gene is TRBD1 (5 bases). Trimming took off 5 bases at V and 7 bases at J, with 15 bases between the two ends. This CDR3 has 15 amino acids. Germline V gene lookup returns CDR1 KGHSH and CDR2 LQKENI. The CDR3 loop reads CASSAQTQANSPLHF. In DNA, the CDR3 is TGTGCCAGCTCAGCTCAAACACAGGCAAATTCACCCCTCCACTTT.

The V and J genes are TRBV6-5 and TRBJ2-5; TRBD1 aligns across 7 bases. The J call may be in error: the DNA end matches TRBJ2-1 better. CDR3 length: 15 residues. Germline CDR1 MNHEY, CDR2 SVGAGI. The CDR3 DNA reads TGTGCCAGCAGCCAAACCGGGACAGTGGACAATGAGCAGTTCTTC. This codes for CASSQTGTVDNEQFF.

The chain links TRBV6-6 to TRBJ2-4; D possibly corresponds to TRBD1 (5 bases). There are 13 residues in the CDR3. V was clipped by 5 bases and J by 5 bases, with 10 bases between them. Germline V gene data show CDR1 as MNHNY and CDR2 as SVGAGI (reference sequence). In nucleotides, the CDR3 is TGTGCCAGCAGTACTCAGGGCCAAAACATTCAGTACTTC. Residues: CASSTQGQNIQYF.

This clonotype was recorded at least ten times. The rearrangement uses TRBV7-2 and TRBJ1-2; 7 bases line up with TRBD1. Trimming took 1 base from V and 8 from J; bases not matched to a gene: 7. Germline values: CDR1 SGHTA, CDR2 FQGNSA. This CDR3 comprises 14 residues. DNA for the CDR3: TGTGCCAGCAGCTTAGGAGGGGGCGCGGGCGGCTACACCTTC. Protein product: CASSLGGGAGGYTF.

This rearrangement joins TRBV29-1 to TRBJ2-4, with D perhaps matching TRBD1 or TRBD2 (6 bases each). The germline V gene encodes CDR1 SQVTM and CDR2 ANQGSEA. The CDR3 sequence is 14 residues long. V was trimmed by 3 bases and J by 2 bases, leaving 11 bases between them. This CDR3 reads CSVDPGGSKNIQYF. In DNA form, the CDR3 reads TGCAGCGTTGATCCCGGGGGCTCCAAAAACATTCAGTACTTC.

This clonotype has only one observation. This chain links TRBV10-1 with TRBJ2-1; 10 bases map to TRBD2. This CDR3 is built from 14 residues. CDR1 is WNHNN and CDR2 is SYGVQD in the germline V gene (reference sequence). The trim removed 7 bases at V and 9 bases at J, leaving 9 bases unmatched. DNA of the CDR3: TGCGCCAGCACGGGTAGCGGGGGGTCCGGTGAGCAGTTCTTC. As protein: CASTGSGGSGEQFF.

This chain links TRBV6-4 with TRBJ2-1, with TRBD2 matching over 8 bases. Trimming at V came to 3 bases and at J to 7 bases, leaving 8 bases not matched to a gene. CDR3 length: 15 residues. CDR1 and CDR2 from the germline V gene are MRHNA and SNTAGT. The CDR3 here is CASSEAGGGRNEQFF. CDR3 DNA: TGTGCCAGCAGTGAAGCCGGCGGGGGGCGGAATGAGCAGTTCTTC.

A word on this clonotype: Without the conserved terminal phenylalanine or tryptophan, this CDR3 likely stems from a read error. This rearrangement joins TRBV5-1 to TRBJ2-5, with a weak D call TRBD2 (7 bases). This CDR3 is 16 amino acids long. V gave up 2 bases and J gave up 5 bases, with 19 bases separating them. CDR1 and CDR2 from the germline V gene are SGHRS and YFSETQ. The CDR3, as DNA: TGCGCCAGCAGCTTTGGGCCGGGGGGCGCGGAGGAGACCCAGTACCTC. As protein: CASSFGPGGAEETQYL.

The chain is built from TRBV20-1 and TRBJ2-3, with D perhaps matching TRBD2 (5 bases). Deletions cut 0 bases from V and 2 bases from J, with 12 bases between. Germline V lookup: CDR1 DFQATT, CDR2 SNEGSKA (reference sequence). The CDR3 spans 15 residues. CDR3 in amino acids: CSARDTRGSTDTQYF. As DNA, the CDR3 is TGCAGTGCTAGAGATACACGGGGATCCACAGATACGCAGTATTTT.

This sequence joins TRBV28 and TRBJ2-1; 13 nucleotides match TRBD2. Near its end, the DNA agrees better with TRBJ2-5, so the J call may be wrong. The germline V gene has CDR1 MDHEN and CDR2 SYDVKM. CDR3 size: 17 residues. The DNA of the CDR3 is TGTGCCAGCAGTTCCACTACGGGGGGACTAGCGGGGCAGGCCCAGTACTTC. Translated, it gives CASSSTTGGLAGQAQYF.